These T cell receptor beta chains were read from a single sample in a study of blood T cell repertoires in COVID-19. The assay was immunoSEQ multiplex PCR, and TCRdb's table has in-frame clones only and misses some. The sample yields 150,000 to 200,000 clones, 65% to 85% seen once. Sequenced material: PBMCs or T cells enriched from blood (not recorded which). These receptors all come from a man between 65 and 85 years old who had been exposed to COVID-19. Both conserved end residues are part of each CDR3. A D gene is named only where the DNA matches it firmly. Not all rows give a size; the values are once, few, many and, for expanded clones, a class.

j_call	v_call	d_call	clone_size	cdr3_nt	cdr3_aa
TRBJ2-2	TRBV11-2	TRBD2	once	TGTGCCAGCAGCCGGGGCAGCGGGAGGGCCTTAACCGGGGAGCTGTTTTTT	CASSRGSGRALTGELFF
TRBJ2-5	TRBV5-6	TRBD2	once	TGTGCCAGCAGCTTTGCGGGGGGTATCCAAGAGACCCAGTACTTC	CASSFAGGIQETQYF
TRBJ1-6	TRBV27	NA	NA	TGTGCCAGCAGCCCAAATAATTCACCCCTCCACTTT	CASSPNNSPLHF
TRBJ2-2	TRBV5-1	TRBD2	NA	TGCGCCAGCAGCTTGGAAGGCGGGGGATACACCGGGGAGCTGTTTTTT	CASSLEGGGYTGELFF
TRBJ2-5	TRBV12-2	NA	NA	TGTGCAAGTCGCCTCCTCGCGGGACTAGAAGAGACCCAGTACTTC	CASRLLAGLEETQYF
TRBJ1-1	TRBV4-1	NA	NA	TGCGCCAGCAGCCAAGATCCTCCTCCTTCGGGGAACACTGAAGCTTTCTTT	CASSQDPPPSGNTEAFF
TRBJ2-1	TRBV15	TRBD2	NA	TGTGCCACCTCTCGAACTAGCGGGAGTCGCAGCGAGCAGTTCTTC	CATSRTSGSRSEQFF
TRBJ2-3	TRBV9	NA	few	TGTGCCAGCAGCGTAGGGACAGCGGTTACAGATACGCAGTATTTT	CASSVGTAVTDTQYF
TRBJ2-1	TRBV11-2	TRBD2	NA	TGTGCCAGCAGCGTCCGTAGCGGGAGCTCCTACAATGAGCAGTTCTTC	CASSVRSGSSYNEQFF
TRBJ1-2	TRBV7-6	NA	NA	TGTGCCAGCAGCCAGGCGGGTGATACTAACTATGGCTACACCTTC	CASSQAGDTNYGYTF
TRBJ2-4	TRBV11-2	TRBD2	NA	TGTGCCAGCAGCCCTAGACTAGCGGGAATAGCCAAAAACATTCAGTACTTC	CASSPRLAGIAKNIQYF
TRBJ2-3	TRBV6-5	TRBD2	few	TGTGCCATTTCCCCCACTAGCGGGATGCGGGATACGCAGTATTTT	CAISPTSGMRDTQYF
TRBJ2-1	TRBV2	NA	NA	TGTGCCAGCAGAGAAGATGGCGGGGAACATTTTGAGCAGTTCTTC	CASREDGGEHFEQFF
TRBJ1-1	TRBV19	TRBD1	NA	TGTGCCAGTAGACTAAGACAGGGGAAGGGCACTGAAGCTTTCTTT	CASRLRQGKGTEAFF
TRBJ2-5	TRBV4-3	NA	NA	TGCGCCAGCAGCCAGGACATGGAGGGGATGGGACAAGAGACCCAGTACTTC	CASSQDMEGMGQETQYF
TRBJ1-6	TRBV5-1	NA	NA	TGCGCCAGCAGCTTGGAGCTGGGGAGTTTGGATTCACCCCTCCACTTT	CASSLELGSLDSPLHF
TRBJ1-5	TRBV29-1	NA	NA	TGCAGCGCGGGACTGCGCGATCAGCCCCAGCATTTT	CSAGLRDQPQHF
TRBJ1-2	TRBV7-2	NA	NA	TGTGCCAGCAGCTCTACTAGAGGACGCGGCGGAGGCTACACCTTC	CASSSTRGRGGGYTF
TRBJ1-3	TRBV30	TRBD1	NA	TGTGCCTGGAGCCTTGCCAGGACAGGGATAACTGGAAACACCATATATTTT	CAWSLARTGITGNTIYF
TRBJ1-4	TRBV19	TRBD1	NA	TGTGCCAGTAGTCCCGGGACAGGATGGGATGAAAAACTGTTTTTT	CASSPGTGWDEKLFF
TRBJ2-1	TRBV27	TRBD2	NA	TGTGCCAGCAGTTCATTTACACTAGCGAATGAGCAGTTCTTC	CASSSFTLANEQFF
TRBJ2-3	TRBV5-1	NA	NA	TGCGCCAGCAGCTTTAGCGTAGGCACAGATACGCAGTATTTT	CASSFSVGTDTQYF
TRBJ2-7	TRBV2	NA	NA	TGTGCCAGCAGTGATGGGCAGGGTCCCTACGAGCAGTACTTC	CASSDGQGPYEQYF
TRBJ2-5	TRBV7-6	NA	NA	TGTGCCAGCAGCCAGGGAACGGTCCTGACAGAGACCCAGTACTTC	CASSQGTVLTETQYF
TRBJ2-3	TRBV7-9	NA	NA	TGTGCCAGCACCGCTTCAGGGAAACGCTTTTCTAGCACAGATACGCAGTATTTT	CASTASGKRFSSTDTQYF
TRBJ1-2	TRBV18	NA	NA	TGTGCCAGCTCACCGACAGTAGAATTCAATGGCTACACCTTC	CASSPTVEFNGYTF
TRBJ1-1	TRBV6-5	TRBD1	NA	TGTGCCAGCACCAAAACCGGGACAGGGGCTGAAGCTTTCTTT	CASTKTGTGAEAFF
TRBJ1-2	TRBV6-2/TRBV6-3	TRBD1	NA	TGTGCCAGCCGTTGGAGACCGGGACAGACCTATGGCTACACCTTC	CASRWRPGQTYGYTF
TRBJ2-7	TRBV4-3	TRBD2	NA	TGCGCCAGCAGCCAAGGGACTAGCTCTCCTTACGAGCAGTACTTC	CASSQGTSSPYEQYF
TRBJ2-7	TRBV5-1	NA	NA	TGCGCCAGCAGCCCGGGACTGAGAACCTACGAGCAGTACTTC	CASSPGLRTYEQYF
TRBJ1-1	TRBV6-5	NA	NA	TGTGCCAGCAGTTACGGCTCGCACAGGGTTAACACTGAAGCTTTCTTT	CASSYGSHRVNTEAFF
TRBJ2-3	TRBV5-1	NA	NA	TGCGCCAGCAGCTTTTTCACTAGTGCAGATACGCAGTATTTT	CASSFFTSADTQYF
TRBJ1-3	TRBV30	TRBD1	NA	TGTGCCTGGAGTGCGGACAGGTCCTTCTCTGGAAACACCATATATTTT	CAWSADRSFSGNTIYF
TRBJ1-2	TRBV12-3/TRBV12-4	TRBD1	NA	TGTGCCAGCAGTTTAAGAAGGGGACAGGGCTACACCTTC	CASSLRRGQGYTF
TRBJ1-5	TRBV7-8	NA	NA	TGTGCCAGCAGCTTAGTGGGGCAGGGGAGACAGCCCCAGCATTTT	CASSLVGQGRQPQHF
TRBJ1-1	TRBV18	NA	NA	TGTGCCAGCTCACAGGGGCAGGTGGGCACTGAAGCTTTCTTT	CASSQGQVGTEAFF
TRBJ1-4	TRBV19	NA	NA	TGTGCCAGTAGACAGCCCATGGGTGAAAAACTGTTTTTT	CASRQPMGEKLFF
TRBJ1-2	TRBV5-1	TRBD1	NA	TGCGCCAGCAGCTCCTCGGGACAGGGGGCGGAAGGCTACACCTTC	CASSSSGQGAEGYTF
TRBJ1-2	TRBV12-3/TRBV12-4	TRBD1	NA	TGTGCCAGCAGGGGACAGGGGAAGGGCTACACCTTC	CASRGQGKGYTF
TRBJ2-1	TRBV12-5	NA	NA	TGTGCTAGTGGTTTGTCGGGTGGCCATGAGCAGTTCTTC	CASGLSGGHEQFF
TRBJ1-5	TRBV19	NA	NA	TGTGCCAGTAGTATAACGTGGCAGGGTGGCAATCAGCCCCAGCATTTT	CASSITWQGGNQPQHF
TRBJ2-3	TRBV9	TRBD2	NA	TGTGCCAGCAGCGTAGGATTAGCGGGGTTTATTGCCGATACGCAGTATTTT	CASSVGLAGFIADTQYF
TRBJ1-1	TRBV5-1	TRBD1	NA	TGCGCCAGCAGCTTCGGACAGGGGCCTACGAACACTGAAGCTTTCTTT	CASSFGQGPTNTEAFF
TRBJ2-3	TRBV2	TRBD2	NA	TGTGCCAGCAGTGTCCGGGGGAGGGGTACAGATACGCAGTATTTT	CASSVRGRGTDTQYF
TRBJ2-7	TRBV28	NA	NA	TGTGCCAGCAGTTTAGCGGGGTCCCGAACCTACGAGCAGTACTTC	CASSLAGSRTYEQYF
TRBJ1-2	TRBV5-4	NA	NA	TGTGCCAGCTCAGCTTGGGCGGAGGACTATGGCTACACCTTC	CASSAWAEDYGYTF